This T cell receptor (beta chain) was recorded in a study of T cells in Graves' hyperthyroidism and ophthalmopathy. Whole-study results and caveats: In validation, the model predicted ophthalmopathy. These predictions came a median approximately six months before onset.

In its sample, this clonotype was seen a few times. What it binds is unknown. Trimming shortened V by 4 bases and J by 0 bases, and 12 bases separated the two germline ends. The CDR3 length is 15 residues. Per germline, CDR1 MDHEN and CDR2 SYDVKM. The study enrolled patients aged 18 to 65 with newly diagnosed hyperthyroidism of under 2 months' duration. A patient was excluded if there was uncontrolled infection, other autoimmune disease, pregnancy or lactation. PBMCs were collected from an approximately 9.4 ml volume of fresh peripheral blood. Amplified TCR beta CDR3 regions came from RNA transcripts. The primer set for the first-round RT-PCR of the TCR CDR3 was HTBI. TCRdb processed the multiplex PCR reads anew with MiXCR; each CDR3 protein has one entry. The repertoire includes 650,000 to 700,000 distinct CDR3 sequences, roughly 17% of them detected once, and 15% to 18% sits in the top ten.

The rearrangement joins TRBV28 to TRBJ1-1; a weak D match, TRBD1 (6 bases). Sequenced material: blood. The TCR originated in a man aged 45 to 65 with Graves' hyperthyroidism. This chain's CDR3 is CASSSPGTLNTEAFF. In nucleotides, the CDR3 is TGTGCCAGCAGTTCACCCGGGACATTGAACACTGAAGCTTTCTTT. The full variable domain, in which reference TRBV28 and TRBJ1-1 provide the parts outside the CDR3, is DVKVTQSSRYLVKRTGEKVFLECVQDMDHENMFWYRQDPGLGLRLIYFSYDVKMKEKGDIPEGYSVSREKKERFSLILESASTNQTSMYLCASSSPGTLNTEAFFGQGTRLTVV.